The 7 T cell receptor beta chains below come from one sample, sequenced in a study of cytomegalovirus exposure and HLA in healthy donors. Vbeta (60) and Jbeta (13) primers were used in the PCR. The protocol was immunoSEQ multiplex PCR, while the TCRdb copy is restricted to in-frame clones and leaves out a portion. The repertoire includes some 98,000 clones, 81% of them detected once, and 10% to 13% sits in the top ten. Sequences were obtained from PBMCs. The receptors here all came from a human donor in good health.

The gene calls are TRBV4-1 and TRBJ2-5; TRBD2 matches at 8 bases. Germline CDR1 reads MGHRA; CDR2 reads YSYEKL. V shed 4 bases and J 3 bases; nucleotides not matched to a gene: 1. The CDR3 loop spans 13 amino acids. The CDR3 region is CASSLGLEETQYF. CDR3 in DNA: TGCGCCAGCAGCCTGGGACTAGAAGAGACCCAGTACTTC.

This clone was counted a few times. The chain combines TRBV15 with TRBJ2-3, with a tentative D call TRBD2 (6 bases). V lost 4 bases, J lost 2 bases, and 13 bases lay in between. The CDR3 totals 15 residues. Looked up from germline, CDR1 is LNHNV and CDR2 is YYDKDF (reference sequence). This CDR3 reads CATSKAGLTTDTQYF. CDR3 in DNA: TGTGCCACCAGCAAAGCGGGTTTAACCACAGATACGCAGTATTTT.

CDR3: CASSPGQTNYGYTF. In nucleotides, the CDR3 is TGCGCCAGCAGCCCGGGACAGACTAACTATGGCTACACCTTC. The V and J genes are TRBV4-1 and TRBJ1-2; 7 nucleotides line up with TRBD1. The V gene end was trimmed by 4 bases and the J gene end by 0 bases; junction bases not matched to a gene: 2. The CDR3 runs to 14 residues. Germline V gene lookup returns CDR1 MGHRA and CDR2 YSYEKL.

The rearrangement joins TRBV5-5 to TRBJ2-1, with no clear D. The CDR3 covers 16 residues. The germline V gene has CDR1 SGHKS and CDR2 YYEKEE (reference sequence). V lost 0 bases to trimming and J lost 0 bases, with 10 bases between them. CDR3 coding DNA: TGTGCCAGCAGCTTGGAACCGAAGAGCTCCTACAATGAGCAGTTCTTC. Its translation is CASSLEPKSSYNEQFF.

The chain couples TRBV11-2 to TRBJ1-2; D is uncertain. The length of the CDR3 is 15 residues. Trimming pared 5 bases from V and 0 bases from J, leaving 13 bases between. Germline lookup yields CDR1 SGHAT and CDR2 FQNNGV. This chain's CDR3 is CASSVGGWPNYGYTF. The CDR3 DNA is TGTGCCAGCAGCGTGGGAGGGTGGCCTAACTATGGCTACACCTTC.

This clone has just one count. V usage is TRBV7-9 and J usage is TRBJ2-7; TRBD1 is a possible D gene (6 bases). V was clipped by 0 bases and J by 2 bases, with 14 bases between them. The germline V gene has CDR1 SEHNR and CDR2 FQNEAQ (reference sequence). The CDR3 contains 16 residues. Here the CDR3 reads CASSLARRTVPYEQYF. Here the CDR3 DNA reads TGTGCCAGCAGCTTAGCGCGGCGGACAGTCCCCTACGAGCAGTACTTC.

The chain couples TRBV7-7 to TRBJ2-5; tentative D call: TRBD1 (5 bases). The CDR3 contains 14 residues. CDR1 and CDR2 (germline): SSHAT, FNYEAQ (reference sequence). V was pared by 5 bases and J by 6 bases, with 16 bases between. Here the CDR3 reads CASSLGPALQTQYF. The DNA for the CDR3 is TGTGCCAGCAGCCTGGGGCCAGCGCTACAGACCCAGTACTTC. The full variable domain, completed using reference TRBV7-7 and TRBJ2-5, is GAGVSQSPRYKVTKRGQDVTLRCDPISSHATLYWYQQALGQGPEFLTYFNYEAQPDKSGLPSDRFSAERPEGSISTLTIQRTEQRDSAMYRCASSLGPALQTQYFGPGTRLLVL.